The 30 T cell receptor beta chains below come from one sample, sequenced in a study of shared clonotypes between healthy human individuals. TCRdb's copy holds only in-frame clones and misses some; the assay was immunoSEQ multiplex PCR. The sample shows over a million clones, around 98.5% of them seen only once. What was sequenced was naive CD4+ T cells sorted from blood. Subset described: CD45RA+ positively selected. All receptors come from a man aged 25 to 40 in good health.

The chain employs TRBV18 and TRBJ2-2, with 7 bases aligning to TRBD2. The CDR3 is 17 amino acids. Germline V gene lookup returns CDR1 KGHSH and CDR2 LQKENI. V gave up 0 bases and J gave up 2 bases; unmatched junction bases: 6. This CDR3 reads CASSPPMPSGNTGELFF. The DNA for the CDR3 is TGTGCCAGCTCACCACCTATGCCTAGCGGTAACACCGGGGAGCTGTTTTTT. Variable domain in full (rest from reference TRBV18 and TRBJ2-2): NAGVMQNPRHLVRRRGQEARLRCSPMKGHSHVYWYRQLPEEGLKFMVYLQKENIIDESGMPKERFSAEFPKEGPSILRIQQVVRGDSAAYFCASSPPMPSGNTGELFFGEGSRLTVL.

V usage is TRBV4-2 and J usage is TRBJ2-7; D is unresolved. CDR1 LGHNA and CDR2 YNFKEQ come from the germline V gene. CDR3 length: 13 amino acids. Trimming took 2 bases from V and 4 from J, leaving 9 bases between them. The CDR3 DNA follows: TGTGCCAGCAGCCAACAACCGGCGTACGAGCAGTACTTC. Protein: CASSQQPAYEQYF.

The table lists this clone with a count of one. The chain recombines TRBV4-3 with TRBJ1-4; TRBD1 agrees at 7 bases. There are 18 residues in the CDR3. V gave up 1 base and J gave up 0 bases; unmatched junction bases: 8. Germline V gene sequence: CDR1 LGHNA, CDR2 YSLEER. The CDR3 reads CASSQGEGQPATNEKLFF. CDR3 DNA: TGCGCCAGCAGCCAAGGGGAGGGACAGCCTGCAACTAATGAAAAACTGTTTTTT.

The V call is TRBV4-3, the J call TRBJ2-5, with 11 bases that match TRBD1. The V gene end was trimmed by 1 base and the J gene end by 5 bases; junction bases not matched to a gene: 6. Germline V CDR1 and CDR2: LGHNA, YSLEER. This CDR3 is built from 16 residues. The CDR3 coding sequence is TGCGCCAGCAGCCAAGGAAAGGACAGGGGGCAGGAGACCCAGTACTTC. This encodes CASSQGKDRGQETQYF.

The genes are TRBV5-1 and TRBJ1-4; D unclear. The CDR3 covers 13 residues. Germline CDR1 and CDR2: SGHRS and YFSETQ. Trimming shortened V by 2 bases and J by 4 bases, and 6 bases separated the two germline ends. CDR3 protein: CASSFQINEKLFF. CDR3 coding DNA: TGCGCCAGCAGCTTTCAGATTAATGAAAAACTGTTTTTT.

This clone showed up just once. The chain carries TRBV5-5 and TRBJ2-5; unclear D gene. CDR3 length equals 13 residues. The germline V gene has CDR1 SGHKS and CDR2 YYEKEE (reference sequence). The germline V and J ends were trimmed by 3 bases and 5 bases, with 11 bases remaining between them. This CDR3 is CASSSSYRETQYF. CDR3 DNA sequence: TGTGCCAGCAGCTCTAGTTACCGGGAGACCCAGTACTTC.

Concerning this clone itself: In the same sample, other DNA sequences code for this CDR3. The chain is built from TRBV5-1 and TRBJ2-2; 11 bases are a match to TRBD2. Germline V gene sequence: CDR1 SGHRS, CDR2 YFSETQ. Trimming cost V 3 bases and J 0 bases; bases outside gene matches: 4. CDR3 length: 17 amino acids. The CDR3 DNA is TGCGCCAGCAGCTCCGGACTAGCGGGCCCGAACACCGGGGAGCTGTTTTTT. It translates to CASSSGLAGPNTGELFF.

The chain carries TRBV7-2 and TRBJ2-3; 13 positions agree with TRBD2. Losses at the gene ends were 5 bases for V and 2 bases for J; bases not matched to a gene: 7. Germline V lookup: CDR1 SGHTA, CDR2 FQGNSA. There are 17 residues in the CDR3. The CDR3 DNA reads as TGTGCCAGCAGCCGGACTAGCGGGAGTAGTGTCACAGATACGCAGTATTTT. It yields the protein CASSRTSGSSVTDTQYF.

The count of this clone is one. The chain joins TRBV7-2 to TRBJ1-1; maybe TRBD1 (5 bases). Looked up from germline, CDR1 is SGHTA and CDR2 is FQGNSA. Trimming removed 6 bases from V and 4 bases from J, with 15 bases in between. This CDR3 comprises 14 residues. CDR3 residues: CASRPHGGGTEAFF. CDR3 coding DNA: TGTGCCAGCAGACCACACGGGGGGGGCACTGAAGCTTTCTTT.

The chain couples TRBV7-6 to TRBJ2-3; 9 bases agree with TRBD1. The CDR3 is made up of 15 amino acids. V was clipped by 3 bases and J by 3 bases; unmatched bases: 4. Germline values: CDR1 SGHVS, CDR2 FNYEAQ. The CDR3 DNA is TGTGCCAGCAGCTTCGGACAGGGGCGAACAGATACGCAGTATTTT. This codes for CASSFGQGRTDTQYF.

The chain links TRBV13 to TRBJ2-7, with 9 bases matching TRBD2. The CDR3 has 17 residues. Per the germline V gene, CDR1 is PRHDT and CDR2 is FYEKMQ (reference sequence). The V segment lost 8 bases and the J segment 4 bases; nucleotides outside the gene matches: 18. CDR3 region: CASHKGIIAGENYEQYF. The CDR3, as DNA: TGTGCCAGCCACAAAGGTATCATAGCGGGAGAAAATTACGAGCAGTACTTC.

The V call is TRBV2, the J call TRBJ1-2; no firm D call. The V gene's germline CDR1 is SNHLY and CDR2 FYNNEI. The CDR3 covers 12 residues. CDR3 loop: CASKGPGYGYTF. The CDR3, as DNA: TGTGCGTCCAAGGGCCCGGGCTATGGCTACACCTTC.

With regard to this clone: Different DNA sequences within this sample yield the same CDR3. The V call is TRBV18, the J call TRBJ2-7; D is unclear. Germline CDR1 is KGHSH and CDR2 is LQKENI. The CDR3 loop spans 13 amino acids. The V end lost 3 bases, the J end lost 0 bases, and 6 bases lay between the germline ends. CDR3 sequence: CASSPESSYEQYF. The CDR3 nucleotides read TGTGCCAGCTCACCGGAAAGCTCCTACGAGCAGTACTTC.

CDR3 DNA: TGTGCCAGCAGAACACAGGGACAGGAGCAAACCTACGAGCAGTACTTC. This sequence encodes CASRTQGQEQTYEQYF. V usage is TRBV28 and J usage is TRBJ2-7; 8 nucleotides agree with TRBD1. The V segment lost 6 bases and the J segment 2 bases; nucleotides outside the gene matches: 12. The germline V gene has CDR1 MDHEN and CDR2 SYDVKM. The CDR3 runs 16 residues. Full variable domain (outside the CDR3, taken from reference TRBV28 and TRBJ2-7): DVKVTQSSRYLVKRTGEKVFLECVQDMDHENMFWYRQDPGLGLRLIYFSYDVKMKEKGDIPEGYSVSREKKERFSLILESASTNQTSMYLCASRTQGQEQTYEQYFGPGTRLTVT.

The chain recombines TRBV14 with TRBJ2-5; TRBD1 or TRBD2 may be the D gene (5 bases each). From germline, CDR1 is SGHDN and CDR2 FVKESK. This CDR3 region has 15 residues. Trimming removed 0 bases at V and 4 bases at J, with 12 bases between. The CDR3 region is CASSQDMGVVETQYF. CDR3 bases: TGTGCCAGCAGCCAAGATATGGGGGTTGTAGAGACCCAGTACTTC. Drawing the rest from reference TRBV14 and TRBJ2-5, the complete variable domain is EAGVTQFPSHSVIEKGQTVTLRCDPISGHDNLYWYRRVMGKEIKFLLHFVKESKQDESGMPNNRFLAERTGGTYSTLKVQPAELEDSGVYFCASSQDMGVVETQYFGPGTRLLVL.

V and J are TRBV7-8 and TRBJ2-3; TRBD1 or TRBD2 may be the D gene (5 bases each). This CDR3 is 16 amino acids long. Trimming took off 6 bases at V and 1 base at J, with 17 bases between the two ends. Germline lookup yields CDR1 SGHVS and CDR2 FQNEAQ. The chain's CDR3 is CASRFIRGGGTDTQYF. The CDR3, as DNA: TGTGCCAGCAGGTTCATCCGTGGGGGAGGCACAGATACGCAGTATTTT.

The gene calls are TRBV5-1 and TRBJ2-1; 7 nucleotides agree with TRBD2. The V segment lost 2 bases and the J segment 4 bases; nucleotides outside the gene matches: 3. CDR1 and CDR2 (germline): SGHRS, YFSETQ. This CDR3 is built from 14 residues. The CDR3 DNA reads TGCGCCAGCAGCTTCGCGGGAGAGTACAATGAGCAGTTCTTC. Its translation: CASSFAGEYNEQFF.

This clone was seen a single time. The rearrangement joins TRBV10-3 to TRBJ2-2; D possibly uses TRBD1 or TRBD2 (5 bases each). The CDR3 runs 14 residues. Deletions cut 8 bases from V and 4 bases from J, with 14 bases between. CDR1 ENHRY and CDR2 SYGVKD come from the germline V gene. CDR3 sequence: CAISPGPFTGELFF. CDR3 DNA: TGTGCCATCTCGCCGGGGCCCTTCACCGGGGAGCTGTTTTTT.

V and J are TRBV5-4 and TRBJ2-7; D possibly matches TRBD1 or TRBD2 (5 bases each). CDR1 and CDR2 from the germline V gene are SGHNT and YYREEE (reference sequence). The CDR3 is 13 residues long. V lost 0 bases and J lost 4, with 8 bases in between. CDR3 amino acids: CASSLERGYEQYF. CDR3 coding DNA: TGTGCCAGCAGCTTGGAGAGGGGATACGAGCAGTACTTC.

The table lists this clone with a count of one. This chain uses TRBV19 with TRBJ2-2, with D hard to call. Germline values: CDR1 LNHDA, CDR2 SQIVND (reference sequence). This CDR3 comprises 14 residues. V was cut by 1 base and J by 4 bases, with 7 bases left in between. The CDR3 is CASSIGYSTGELFF. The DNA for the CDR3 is TGTGCCAGTAGTATAGGATACAGCACCGGGGAGCTGTTTTTT.

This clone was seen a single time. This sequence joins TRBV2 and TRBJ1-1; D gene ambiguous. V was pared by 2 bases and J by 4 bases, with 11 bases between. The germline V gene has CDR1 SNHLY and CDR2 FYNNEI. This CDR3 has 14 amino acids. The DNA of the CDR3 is TGTGCCAGCAGTGAAAGGGTGGAAACCACTGAAGCTTTCTTT. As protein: CASSERVETTEAFF.

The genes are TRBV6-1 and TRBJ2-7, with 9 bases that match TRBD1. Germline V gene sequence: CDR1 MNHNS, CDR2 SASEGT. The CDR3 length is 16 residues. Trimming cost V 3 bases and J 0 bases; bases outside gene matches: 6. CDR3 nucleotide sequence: TGTGCCAGCAGTGACCCGGGACAGGGCGTCTCCTACGAGCAGTACTTC. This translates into CASSDPGQGVSYEQYF.

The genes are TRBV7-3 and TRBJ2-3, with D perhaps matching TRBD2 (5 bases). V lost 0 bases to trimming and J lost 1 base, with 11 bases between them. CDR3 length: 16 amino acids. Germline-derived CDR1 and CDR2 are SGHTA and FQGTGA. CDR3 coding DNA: TGTGCCAGCAGCTTAACGCCCGGGAAGGGCACAGATACGCAGTATTTT. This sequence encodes CASSLTPGKGTDTQYF.

The CDR3 region is CASKGPGQGGGYTF. DNA for the CDR3: TGTGCCAGCAAGGGTCCGGGACAGGGGGGAGGCTACACCTTC. J is TRBJ1-2 and V is TRBV6-5, with 11 positions matching TRBD1. CDR3 length equals 14 residues. The V and J ends lost 7 bases and 8 bases, in that order; junction bases with no gene match: 9. In germline, CDR1 is MNHEY, CDR2 SVGAGI.

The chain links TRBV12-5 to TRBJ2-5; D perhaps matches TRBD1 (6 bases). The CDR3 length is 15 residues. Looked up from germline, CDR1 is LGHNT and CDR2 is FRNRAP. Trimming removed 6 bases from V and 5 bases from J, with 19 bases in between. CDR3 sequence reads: CASGRSQGGVETQYF. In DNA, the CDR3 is TGTGCTAGTGGCAGGTCACAGGGCGGAGTGGAGACCCAGTACTTC.

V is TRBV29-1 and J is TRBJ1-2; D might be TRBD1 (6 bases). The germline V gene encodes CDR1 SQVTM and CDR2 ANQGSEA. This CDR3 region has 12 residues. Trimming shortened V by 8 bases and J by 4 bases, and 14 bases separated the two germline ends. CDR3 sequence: CSILQGAYGYTF. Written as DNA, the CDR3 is TGCAGCATTCTACAGGGAGCCTATGGCTACACCTTC. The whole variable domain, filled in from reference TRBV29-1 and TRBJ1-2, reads SAVISQKPSRDICQRGTSLTIQCQVDSQVTMMFWYRQQPGQSLTLIATANQGSEATYESGFVIDKFPISRPNLTFSTLTVSNMSPEDSSIYLCSILQGAYGYTFGSGTRLTVV.

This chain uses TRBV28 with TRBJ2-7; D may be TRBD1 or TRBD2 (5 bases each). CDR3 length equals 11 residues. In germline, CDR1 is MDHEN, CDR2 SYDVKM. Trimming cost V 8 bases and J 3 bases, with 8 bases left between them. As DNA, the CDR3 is TGTGCCAGCCATGGGGGCTACGAGCAGTACTTC. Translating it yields CASHGGYEQYF.

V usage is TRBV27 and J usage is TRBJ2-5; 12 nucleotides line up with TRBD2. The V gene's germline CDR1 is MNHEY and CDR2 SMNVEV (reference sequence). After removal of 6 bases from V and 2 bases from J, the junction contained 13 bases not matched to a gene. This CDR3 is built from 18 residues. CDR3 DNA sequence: TGTGCCAGCAGCAAGACTAGCGGGAGTTGGGTTGGACAAGAGACCCAGTACTTC. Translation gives CASSKTSGSWVGQETQYF.

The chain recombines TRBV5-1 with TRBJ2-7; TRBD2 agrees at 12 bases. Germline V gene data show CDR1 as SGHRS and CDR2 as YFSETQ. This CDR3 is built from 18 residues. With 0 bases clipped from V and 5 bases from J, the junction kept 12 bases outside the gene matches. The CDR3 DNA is TGCGCCAGCAGCTTGGCGGTACTAGCGGGAGGTGAAGTGCACGAGCAGTACTTC. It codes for CASSLAVLAGGEVHEQYF.

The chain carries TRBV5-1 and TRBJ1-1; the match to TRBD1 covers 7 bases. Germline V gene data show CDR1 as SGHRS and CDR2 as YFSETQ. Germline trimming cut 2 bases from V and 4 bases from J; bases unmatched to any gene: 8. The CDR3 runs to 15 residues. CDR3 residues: CASSLLRGRGTEAFF. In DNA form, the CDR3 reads TGCGCCAGCAGCTTATTAAGGGGGCGAGGCACTGAAGCTTTCTTT.